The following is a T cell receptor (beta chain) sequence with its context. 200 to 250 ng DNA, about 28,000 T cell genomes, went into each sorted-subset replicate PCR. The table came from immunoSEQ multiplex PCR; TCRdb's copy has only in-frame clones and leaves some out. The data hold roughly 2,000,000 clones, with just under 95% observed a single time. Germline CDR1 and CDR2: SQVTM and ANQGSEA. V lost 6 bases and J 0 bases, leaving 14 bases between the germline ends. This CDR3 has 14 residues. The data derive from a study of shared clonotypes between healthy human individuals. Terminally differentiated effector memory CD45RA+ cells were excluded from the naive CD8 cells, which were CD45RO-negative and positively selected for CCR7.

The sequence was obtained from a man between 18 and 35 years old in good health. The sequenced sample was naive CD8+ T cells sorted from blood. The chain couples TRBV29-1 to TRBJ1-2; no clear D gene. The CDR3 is CSVRRVAPNYGYTF. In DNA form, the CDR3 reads TGCAGCGTCCGCCGGGTGGCACCTAACTATGGCTACACCTTC.